The 2 T cell receptor beta chains below all came from one sample that was sequenced in a study of OX40 agonist ivuxolimab in advanced cancers. Clones were read by immunoSEQ multiplex PCR, and TCRdb kept only the in-frame ones, dropping some. The table lists around 63,000 clones, 89% of them singletons. This specimen consisted of CD4+ or CD8+ T cells sorted from blood, obtained in a trial of the OX40 agonist ivuxolimab. These receptors all stem from an adult with an advanced solid tumor such as melanoma, head and neck, liver or kidney cancer.

The V and J genes are TRBV30 and TRBJ1-1; D is perhaps TRBD1 (5 bases). This CDR3 region has 12 residues. The germline gives CDR1 GTSNPN, CDR2 SVGIG (reference sequence). The V end lost 8 bases, the J end lost 5 bases, and 15 bases lay between the germline ends. The CDR3 bases are TGTGCCGGGGACCGTTTGGGGACTGAAGCTTTCTTT. It specifies CAGDRLGTEAFF.

As concerns this clone: This sample also contains other DNA sequences that code for the same CDR3. The V gene is TRBV5-1, the J gene TRBJ2-5; D is unresolved. Between the trimmed V and J ends, which lost 0 bases and 1 base, there was a span of 10 bases. CDR1 and CDR2 from the germline V gene are SGHRS and YFSETQ. The length of the CDR3 is 15 residues. Here the CDR3 reads CASSLAGRSQETQYF. As DNA, the CDR3 is TGCGCCAGCAGCTTGGCCGGTAGGTCCCAAGAGACCCAGTACTTC.